This record concerns one TCR beta chain sequence. V trimming: 4 bases; J trimming: 7 bases; junction bases outside the gene matches: 7. Per germline, CDR1 SGHTA and CDR2 FQGTGA. The CDR3 spans 14 residues. This specimen belongs to a study of blood T cell repertoires in COVID-19. Study information: Some COVID-19 samples were acute and others convalescent; all came from the United States, Italy and Spain. PBMCs, B-cell-depleted T cells, or T cells provided the cDNA or gDNA that made up the material.

Data came from immunoSEQ multiplex PCR; TCRdb stores just in-frame clones and leaves some out. Counted here are fewer than 110,000 clones, roughly 82% occurring once; the ten biggest clones make up 12%. The rearrangement joins TRBV7-3 to TRBJ1-2, with 9 bases that match TRBD1. Sequencing was carried out using peripheral blood. The receptor was isolated from a human donor in a cohort sampled during active COVID-19. Written as DNA, the CDR3 is TGTGCCAGCAGCTCTACGGGACAGGGCGTTGGCTACACCTTC. Its protein is CASSSTGQGVGYTF.